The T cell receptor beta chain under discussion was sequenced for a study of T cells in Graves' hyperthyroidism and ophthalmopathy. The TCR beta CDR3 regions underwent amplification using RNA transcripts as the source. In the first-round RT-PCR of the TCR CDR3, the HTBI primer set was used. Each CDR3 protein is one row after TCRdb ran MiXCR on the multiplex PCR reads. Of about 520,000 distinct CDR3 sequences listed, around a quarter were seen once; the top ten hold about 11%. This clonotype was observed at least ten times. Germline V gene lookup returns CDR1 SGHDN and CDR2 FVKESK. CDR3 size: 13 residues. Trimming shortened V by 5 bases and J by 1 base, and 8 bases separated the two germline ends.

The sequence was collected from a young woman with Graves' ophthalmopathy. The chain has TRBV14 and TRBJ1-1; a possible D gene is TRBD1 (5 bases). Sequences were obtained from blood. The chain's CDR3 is CASSRGENTEAFF. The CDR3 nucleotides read TGTGCCAGCAGCAGGGGAGAGAACACTGAAGCTTTCTTT.